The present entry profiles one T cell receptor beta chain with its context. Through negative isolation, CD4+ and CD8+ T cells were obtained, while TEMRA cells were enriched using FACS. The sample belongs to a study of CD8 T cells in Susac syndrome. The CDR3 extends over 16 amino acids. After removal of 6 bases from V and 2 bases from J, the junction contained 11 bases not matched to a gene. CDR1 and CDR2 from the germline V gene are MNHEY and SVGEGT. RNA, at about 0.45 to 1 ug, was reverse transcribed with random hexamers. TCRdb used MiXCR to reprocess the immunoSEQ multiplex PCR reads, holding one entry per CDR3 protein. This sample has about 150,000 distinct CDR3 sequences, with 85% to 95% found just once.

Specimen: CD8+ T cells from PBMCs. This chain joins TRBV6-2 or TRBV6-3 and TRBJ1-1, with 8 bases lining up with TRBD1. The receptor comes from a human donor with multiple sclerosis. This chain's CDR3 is CASRSRPGGLNTEAFF. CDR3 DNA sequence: TGTGCCAGCAGATCCCGGCCAGGGGGCTTAAACACTGAAGCTTTCTTT.